Included here is one T cell receptor (beta chain) sequence, with context. This specimen belongs to a study of blood T cell repertoires in COVID-19. About the study: Samples of COVID-19 (acute and convalescent) were obtained from the United States, Italy and Spain. T cells, B-cell-depleted T cells, or PBMCs provided the cDNA or gDNA that served as material.

In the original analysis: Amplification of reference gene primers provided the estimated nucleated cell counts. This table comes from immunoSEQ multiplex PCR, and its TCRdb copy is limited to in-frame clones, with some not included. The DNA gave D and trimming, while V, J and clone size come from that table. Altogether fewer than 140,000 clones are present, around 75% being singletons, with the ten largest covering approximately 0.9%. Per the germline V gene, CDR1 is LGHNA and CDR2 is YNFKEQ. The CDR3 is 19 amino acids. With 1 base clipped from V and 3 bases from J, the junction kept 11 bases outside the gene matches.

This chain links TRBV4-2 with TRBJ2-1; TRBD2 matches 11 bases. The source of this sequence is a human donor with acute or convalescent COVID-19. The donor label of this sample is uncertain. Sequenced input: peripheral blood. The CDR3 here is CASSQAASGGSGLYNEQFF. The CDR3 bases are TGTGCCAGCAGCCAAGCCGCTAGCGGGGGGTCAGGGCTCTACAATGAGCAGTTCTTC.